Below are 2 T cell receptor beta chains sequenced from a single sample in a study of T cell clonality in common variable immunodeficiency. The table came from immunoSEQ multiplex PCR; TCRdb's copy has only in-frame clones and leaves some out. This sample comprises tens of thousands of clones, none seen once only. The sequenced sample was peripheral blood mononuclear cells. These receptors were obtained from a person aged 18 to 70 in good health.

This clone was seen more than once but under ten times. The read stops 3 residues short of the end of the CDR3; the missing end is completed from the germline J gene. J is TRBJ2-4 and V is TRBV7-6; the D gene is possibly TRBD1 (5 bases). The CDR3 totals 13 residues. The V gene's germline CDR1 is SGHVS and CDR2 FNYEAQ. The sequenced CDR3 bases are TGTGCCAGCAGCTTAGAGGGCAGGGCTGGT. This codes for CASSLEGRAG. From start to end, the CDR3 is CASSLEGRAGQYF.

This clone was picked up many times. The junction does not match germline at one end; this may be a read error. The read ends 3 residues before the CDR3 terminus; that terminus is restored from the germline J gene. The gene calls are TRBV7-7 and TRBJ2-7, with D possibly being TRBD2 (5 bases). The CDR3 extends over 13 amino acids. Per germline, CDR1 SSHAT and CDR2 FNYEAQ (reference sequence). The part of the CDR3 DNA that was read is TGTGCTAGCAGCTATGGCAGCGGCTACGAG. Protein product: CASSYGSGYE. The complete CDR3 reads CASSYGSGYEQYF.